This T cell receptor beta chain comes out of a study of T-cell reconstitution after alpha-beta-depleted transplantation in children. Study results and limitations: The study reportedly traced alpha-beta T cells about two months after transplant to several hundred expanded graft clones. There were some patients whose high TCRbeta diversity at day 60 came from surviving recipient T cells and thymic progenitors. A year had passed since transplant, and T-cell counts and diversity by then came mostly from newly produced T cells.

On this clonotype itself: The antigen is unknown.

CDR1 SEHNR and CDR2 FQNEAQ come from the germline V gene (reference sequence). V lost 5 bases and J lost 3; bases outside the gene matches: 6. The CDR3 extends over 15 amino acids. It was with unique molecular identifiers that the TCRbeta library was prepared. TCRdb fed the PCR reads into MiXCR, producing one record per CDR3 protein. Of roughly 220,000 distinct CDR3 sequences listed, around 9.2% are singletons. This chain uses TRBV7-9 with TRBJ1-1, with TRBD1 matching over 10 bases. The material was PBMCs, mostly from graft donor cells, obtained 360 days after TCRalphabeta/CD19-depleted stem cell transplant. This sequence was found in a male patient aged 2 to 9 who had a stem cell transplant for acute myeloid leukemia, so the T cells may come from the graft donor. The CDR3 loop is CASSDRGRKDTEAFF. The CDR3 DNA sequence: TGTGCCAGCAGCGACAGGGGGCGGAAGGACACTGAAGCTTTCTTT.